The present T cell receptor beta chain was sequenced within a study of T cell responses to AZD1222 COVID-19 vaccine. The J segment lost 10 bases and the V segment lost 5 bases, leaving 8 bases of the junction unmatched. The CDR3 loop spans 14 amino acids. Germline CDR1 is MNHEY and CDR2 is SMNVEV (reference sequence). Some clones are missing from TCRdb's copy, which holds only in-frame ones; the method was immunoSEQ multiplex PCR. The sample comprises roughly 180,000 clones, 90% to 95% of which are singletons, and 1.6% rests with the top ten. About this clone itself: Its antigen is currently unknown.

Findings and caveats of the study: Once two AZD1222 doses were given, Spike-specific TCR breadth and depth went up. Reportedly, nearly half the spike-specific TCRs target unmutated variant regions. There were vaccine-associated CD4 TCRs across spike, dominant at 160-218 and 743-854.

This clonotype was obtained from an adult who received the AZD1222 COVID-19 vaccine. Source: peripheral blood, taken 28 days after the second AZD1222 dose. The rearrangement links TRBV27 to TRBJ1-6, with 7 nucleotides matching TRBD1. The CDR3 DNA follows: TGTGCCAGCAGTCCACGGACAGGAAGCTCACCCCTCCACTTT. Its protein is CASSPRTGSSPLHF.